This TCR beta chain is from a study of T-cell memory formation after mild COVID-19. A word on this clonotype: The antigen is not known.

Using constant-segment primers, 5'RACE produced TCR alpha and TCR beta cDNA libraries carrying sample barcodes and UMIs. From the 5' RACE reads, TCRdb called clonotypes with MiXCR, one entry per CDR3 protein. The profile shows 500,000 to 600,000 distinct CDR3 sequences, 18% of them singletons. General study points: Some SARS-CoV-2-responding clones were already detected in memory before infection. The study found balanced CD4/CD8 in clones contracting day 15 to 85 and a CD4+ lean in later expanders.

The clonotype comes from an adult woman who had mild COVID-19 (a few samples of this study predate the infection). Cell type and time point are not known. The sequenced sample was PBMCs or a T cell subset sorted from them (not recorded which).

The DNA for the CDR3 is TGTGCCAGCAGCCAGGGACATAGTTATCAGCCCCAGCATTTT. Protein: CASSQGHSYQPQHF. J is TRBJ1-5 and V is TRBV3-1, with D maybe TRBD1 (6 bases). V gave up 3 bases and J gave up 5 bases, with 11 bases separating them. This CDR3 region has 14 residues. Germline CDR1 reads LGHDT; CDR2 reads YNNKEL (reference sequence).